One and the same sample provided the 23 T cell receptor beta chains below, sequenced in a study of regulatory T cells in long-lasting Graves disease. Arm-PCR with iRepertoire HTBI primers amplified the CDR3 regions for these TCR beta libraries. Using its own MiXCR run on the multiplex PCR reads, TCRdb lists one record per CDR3 protein. Of roughly 400,000 distinct CDR3 sequences listed, 15% were seen once; the top ten hold about 8.3%. Time point meaning: newly diagnosed GD, antithyroid drugs for less than 3 months. Making the TCR library involved RNA that had been extracted from PBMCs. These data also formed part of another study, on T cells in Graves' hyperthyroidism and ophthalmopathy.

The specimen comprised peripheral blood mononuclear cells (PBMCs), sampled at new diagnosis, from a patient treated with antithyroid drugs. The source of these receptors is a woman aged 40 to 55 with Graves disease.

The gene calls are TRBV20-1 and TRBJ2-7; 7 bases map to TRBD1. Trimming removed 0 bases from V and 2 bases from J; junction bases left unmatched: 7. CDR3 length: 15 residues. Germline CDR1 DFQATT, CDR2 SNEGSKA (reference sequence). CDR3 amino acids: CSAREGQAGPYEQYF. CDR3 DNA sequence: TGCAGTGCTAGAGAAGGACAGGCTGGTCCCTACGAGCAGTACTTC.

This clonotype was picked up a small number of times. The chain couples TRBV12-3 or TRBV12-4 to TRBJ1-1, with 7 bases that match TRBD1. Trimming removed 5 bases from V and 11 bases from J; junction bases left unmatched: 17. CDR3 length equals 15 residues. In nucleotides, the CDR3 is TGTGCCAGCAGTCTGAGGACAGGCCTGGGGGGGGGGGCTTTCTTT. Protein product: CASSLRTGLGGGAFF.

The chain joins TRBV12-3 or TRBV12-4 to TRBJ1-5, with a tentative D call TRBD1 (6 bases). The CDR3 covers 14 residues. V was trimmed by 3 bases and J by 7 bases, leaving 13 bases between them. The CDR3 sequence is CASSLGSGAQPQHF. CDR3 coding DNA: TGTGCCAGCAGTTTGGGATCAGGGGCACAGCCCCAGCATTTT.

This clonotype was detected many times. The J gene is TRBJ1-6, the V gene TRBV2, with 11 bases identical to TRBD1. Germline lookup yields CDR1 SNHLY and CDR2 FYNNEI. V shed 7 bases, J shed 10 bases, and the junction held 9 bases outside the gene matches. This CDR3 comprises 15 residues. The CDR3 DNA is TGTGCCAGCAATAGCCAGGGACAGGGGGAATCACCCCTCCACTTT. Amino acids: CASNSQGQGESPLHF.

The chain joins TRBV6-2 or TRBV6-3 to TRBJ1-1; D uncertain. The germline CDR1 and CDR2 sequences are MNHEY and SVGEGT. The CDR3 loop spans 12 amino acids. Trimming took 6 bases from V and 2 from J, leaving 7 bases between them. CDR3 DNA sequence: TGTGCCAGCAGCCGGACCAACACTGAAGCTTTCTTT. It encodes CASSRTNTEAFF.

The J gene is TRBJ1-3, the V gene TRBV30; D ambiguous. The germline V and J ends were trimmed by 3 bases and 8 bases, with 20 bases remaining between them. CDR1 and CDR2 (germline): GTSNPN, SVGIG (reference sequence). This CDR3 has 15 amino acids. CDR3 sequence: CAWSGLRGEEDTIYF. The CDR3 nucleotides read TGTGCCTGGAGCGGCTTGCGGGGAGAGGAAGACACCATATATTTT.

This clonotype came up a few times. The genes are TRBV14 and TRBJ2-7; the D gene is possibly TRBD2 (6 bases). Germline V gives CDR1 SGHDN, CDR2 FVKESK. The CDR3 sequence is 13 residues long. V was cut by 3 bases and J by 6 bases, with 12 bases left in between. The CDR3 DNA reads as TGTGCCAGCAGCCAGATGACGGGGGTCGAGCAGTACTTC. This gives the protein CASSQMTGVEQYF.

This clonotype was counted ten times or more. This chain connects TRBV6-1 to TRBJ2-7, with D perhaps TRBD2 (5 bases). Germline CDR1 is MNHNS and CDR2 is SASEGT. Trimming stripped 6 bases from V and 2 bases from J, with 20 bases between. The CDR3 totals 16 residues. The CDR3 reads CASSLLLRRGTYEQYF. In DNA form, the CDR3 reads TGTGCCAGCAGCCTATTGTTGAGGAGAGGGACCTACGAGCAGTACTTC.

This clonotype was counted many times. The rearrangement uses TRBV28 and TRBJ2-7; 9 bases fit TRBD1. With V trimmed by 2 bases and J by 6 bases, 2 bases remained unmatched. There are 13 residues in the CDR3. CDR1 and CDR2 from the germline V gene are MDHEN and SYDVKM. CDR3 in DNA: TGTGCCAGCAGTTTAGGGGACAGGGTCGAGCAGTACTTC. Translation gives CASSLGDRVEQYF. Full variable domain (rest looked up from reference TRBV28 and TRBJ2-7): DVKVTQSSRYLVKRTGEKVFLECVQDMDHENMFWYRQDPGLGLRLIYFSYDVKMKEKGDIPEGYSVSREKKERFSLILESASTNQTSMYLCASSLGDRVEQYFGPGTRLTVT.

The V gene is TRBV5-4, the J gene TRBJ1-1, with 7 bases fitting TRBD1. There are 14 residues in the CDR3. Trimming took 5 bases from V and 11 from J; bases not matched to a gene: 15. The germline CDR1 and CDR2 sequences are SGHNT and YYREEE (reference sequence). Here the CDR3 DNA reads TGTGCCAGCAGGGATCAGGGGGACGCGTTGGCGGCTTTCTTT. This sequence encodes CASRDQGDALAAFF.

The rearrangement joins TRBV4-1 to TRBJ2-7; D remains ambiguous. CDR1 is MGHRA, CDR2 YSYEKL, per germline. Trimming left V 0 bases short and J 0 bases short, with 9 bases between. The CDR3 is made up of 15 amino acids. CDR3 in amino acids: CASSQEDRGSYEQYF. The CDR3 DNA reads TGCGCCAGCAGCCAAGAAGACCGAGGCTCCTACGAGCAGTACTTC.

V usage is TRBV7-9 and J usage is TRBJ2-7; no reliable D call. This CDR3 is built from 12 residues. Per germline, CDR1 SEHNR and CDR2 FQNEAQ (reference sequence). Between the trimmed V and J ends, which lost 4 bases and 0 bases, there was a span of 4 bases. The CDR3 is CASSYLSYEQYF. CDR3 DNA sequence: TGTGCCAGCAGCTACCTCTCCTACGAGCAGTACTTC.

This clonotype occurred many times. The rearrangement links TRBV7-9 to TRBJ2-3; maybe TRBD2 (6 bases). The CDR3 spans 13 residues. CDR1 is SEHNR and CDR2 is FQNEAQ in the germline V gene (reference sequence). V dropped 8 bases and J dropped 1 base, with 10 bases sitting between them. The CDR3 coding sequence is TGTGCCAGCGGTGGCGGGGGCACAGATACGCAGTATTTT. Translating it yields CASGGGGTDTQYF.

This clonotype occurred many times. The J gene is TRBJ2-3, the V gene TRBV10-3; a weak D match, TRBD2 (5 bases). Trimming took off 10 bases at V and 0 bases at J, with 17 bases between the two ends. The CDR3 is 15 amino acids. CDR1 and CDR2 from the germline V gene are ENHRY and SYGVKD. The CDR3 DNA reads TGTGCCACCCTATTCGAGCGGTCTAGCACAGATACGCAGTATTTT. Protein sequence: CATLFERSSTDTQYF.

This clonotype was seen more than once but under ten times. This rearrangement joins TRBV7-2 to TRBJ2-7; the match to TRBD2 covers 8 bases. The CDR3 is made up of 15 amino acids. Germline loops: CDR1 SGHTA, CDR2 FQGNSA. The trim removed 5 bases at V and 2 bases at J, leaving 8 bases unmatched. CDR3 in DNA: TGTGCCAGCAGCCCCGGGAGGGTCTACACCTACGAGCAGTACTTC. It yields the protein CASSPGRVYTYEQYF. The whole variable domain, remainder taken from reference TRBV7-2 and TRBJ2-7, is GAGVSQSPSNKVTEKGKDVELRCDPISGHTALYWYRQSLGQGLEFLIYFQGNSAPDKSGLPSDRFSAERTGGSVSTLTIQRTQQEDSAVYLCASSPGRVYTYEQYFGPGTRLTVT.

For the CDR3, the DNA is TGCGCCAGTGGAACGGGACCGTATGGCTACACCTTC. As protein: CASGTGPYGYTF. The chain combines TRBV10-1 with TRBJ1-2; maybe TRBD1 (5 bases). The germline V gene encodes CDR1 WNHNN and CDR2 SYGVQD (reference sequence). V dropped 9 bases and J dropped 5 bases, with 13 bases sitting between them. The CDR3 consists of 12 residues.

This chain links TRBV5-5 with TRBJ1-5; no clear D. V lost 0 bases and J lost 3, with 7 bases in between. The CDR3 extends over 14 amino acids. CDR1 is SGHKS and CDR2 is YYEKEE in the germline V gene (reference sequence). DNA of the CDR3: TGTGCCAGCAGCTTGGCCGGGGTCAATCAGCCCCAGCATTTT. Amino acids: CASSLAGVNQPQHF.

The chain uses TRBV28 and TRBJ2-6, with D unresolved. CDR3 length equals 16 residues. The V and J ends lost 4 bases and 0 bases respectively, with 10 bases between them. Germline CDR1 is MDHEN and CDR2 is SYDVKM. CDR3 nucleotide sequence: TGTGCCAGCAGTTCTCCCGGCGGCTCTGGGGCCAACGTCCTGACTTTC. As protein: CASSSPGGSGANVLTF. Drawing the rest from reference TRBV28 and TRBJ2-6, the complete variable domain is DVKVTQSSRYLVKRTGEKVFLECVQDMDHENMFWYRQDPGLGLRLIYFSYDVKMKEKGDIPEGYSVSREKKERFSLILESASTNQTSMYLCASSSPGGSGANVLTFGAGSRLTVL.

There are a few counts of this clonotype. This chain links TRBV4-1 with TRBJ2-1, with 11 bases aligning to TRBD1. The J call is in doubt because the DNA end fits TRBJ2-5 better. In germline, CDR1 is MGHRA, CDR2 YSYEKL. The CDR3 is 18 amino acids. Here the CDR3 DNA reads TGCGCCAGCAGCCAAACTCACCCCGGGACAGGGGGCCAAGAGACCCAGTACTTC. Its protein is CASSQTHPGTGGQETQYF.

This clonotype was seen at least ten times. The rearrangement uses TRBV6-2 or TRBV6-3 and TRBJ2-7; the match to TRBD1 covers 11 bases. With V trimmed by 5 bases and J by 4 bases, 7 bases remained unmatched. The length of the CDR3 is 15 residues. Per the germline V gene, CDR1 is MNHEY and CDR2 is SVGEGT. CDR3 nucleotide sequence: TGTGCCAGCAGTGTGGGACAGGGGGTGGGGTACGAGCAGTACTTC. It translates to CASSVGQGVGYEQYF.

This clonotype was detected ten times or more. The chain uses TRBV28 and TRBJ2-1; tentative D call: TRBD1 (6 bases). Looked up from germline, CDR1 is MDHEN and CDR2 is SYDVKM. V was trimmed by 3 bases and J by 5 bases, leaving 11 bases between them. The CDR3 covers 14 residues. In nucleotides, the CDR3 is TGTGCCAGCAGTTTGCCACAGGGAAACAATGAGCAGTTCTTC. This codes for CASSLPQGNNEQFF.

The table lists this clonotype with many counts. The V gene is TRBV12-3 or TRBV12-4, the J gene TRBJ2-7, with 9 bases matching TRBD2. J lost 7 bases, V lost 5 bases, and 3 bases had no gene match. This CDR3 has 12 amino acids. CDR3: CASSTTSGEQYF. The DNA of the CDR3 is TGTGCCAGCAGTACGACTAGCGGTGAGCAGTACTTC.

This clonotype was detected only a few times. The rearrangement uses TRBV6-2 or TRBV6-3 and TRBJ1-2; 7 bases fit TRBD1. Trimming took 6 bases from V and 10 from J; bases not matched to a gene: 11. The CDR3 contains 13 residues. Germline CDR1 and CDR2: MNHEY and SVGEGT. CDR3 nucleotides: TGTGCCAGCAGCCAACCGGACAGGAATGACTACACCTTC. This translates into CASSQPDRNDYTF.